The clone carrying this TCR beta chain has a single count. This sample is part of a study of chemoradiotherapy in HPV16-positive cancers. The CDR3 length is 14 residues. V was shortened by 4 bases and J by 5 bases, with 14 bases between the two germline ends. The V gene's germline CDR1 is SGDLS and CDR2 YYNGEE. Assay used: immunoSEQ multiplex PCR; TCRdb lists only in-frame clones, some missing. The repertoire has over 10,000 clones, about 80% of them found once; the top ten carry 1.1% to 1.5%. This specimen was collected from a patient who underwent chemoradiotherapy. The TCR was taken from a human donor with HPV-associated anogenital cancer. The chain has TRBV9 and TRBJ2-3; TRBD1 or TRBD2 may be the D gene (5 bases each). CDR3 residues: CASSPRWDQDTQYF. In nucleotides, the CDR3 is TGTGCCAGCAGCCCCAGGTGGGACCAAGATACGCAGTATTTT. Drawing the rest from reference TRBV9 and TRBJ2-3, the complete variable domain is DSGVTQTPKHLITATGQRVTLRCSPRSGDLSVYWYQQSLDQGLQFLIQYYNGEERAKGNILERFSAQQFPDLHSELNLSSLELGDSALYFCASSPRWDQDTQYFGPGTRLTVL.